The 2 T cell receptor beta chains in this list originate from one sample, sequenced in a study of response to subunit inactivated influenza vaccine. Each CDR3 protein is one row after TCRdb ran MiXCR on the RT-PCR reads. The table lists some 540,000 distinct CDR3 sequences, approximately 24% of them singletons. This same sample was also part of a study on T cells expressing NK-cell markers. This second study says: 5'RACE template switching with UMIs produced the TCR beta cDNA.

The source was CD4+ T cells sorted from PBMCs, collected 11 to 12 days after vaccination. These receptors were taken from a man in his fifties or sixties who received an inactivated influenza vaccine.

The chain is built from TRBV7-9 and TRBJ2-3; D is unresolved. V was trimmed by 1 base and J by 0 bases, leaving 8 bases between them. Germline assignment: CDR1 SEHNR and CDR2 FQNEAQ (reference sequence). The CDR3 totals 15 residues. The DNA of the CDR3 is TGTGCCAGCAGCTTAGGACAATCTAGCACAGATACGCAGTATTTT. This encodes CASSLGQSSTDTQYF.

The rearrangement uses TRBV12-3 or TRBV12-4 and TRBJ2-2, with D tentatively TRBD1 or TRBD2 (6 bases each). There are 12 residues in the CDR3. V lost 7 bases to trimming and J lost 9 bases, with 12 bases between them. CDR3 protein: CASNRGGWELFF. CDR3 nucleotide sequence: TGTGCCAGCAATAGAGGGGGGTGGGAGCTGTTTTTT.